This T cell receptor (beta chain) was sequenced for a study of cytomegalovirus exposure and HLA in healthy donors. V shed 5 bases, J shed 3 bases, and the junction held 9 bases outside the gene matches. Germline assignment: CDR1 SGHVS and CDR2 FNYEAQ. This CDR3 is built from 15 residues. Researchers ran the PCR with 60 Vbeta and 13 Jbeta primers. The repertoire was sequenced with immunoSEQ multiplex PCR; TCRdb's copy has only in-frame clones and lacks some. The sample has 95,000 to 130,000 clones; around a tenth are singletons. Specimen: PBMCs. The rearrangement uses TRBV7-6 and TRBJ1-1, with TRBD1 matching over 7 bases. The receptor was derived from a man under 40 in good health and CMV-seronegative. CDR3 sequence (DNA): TGTGCCAGCAGCCCGACTAACAGGGGTGACACTGAAGCTTTCTTT. Translated, it gives CASSPTNRGDTEAFF.